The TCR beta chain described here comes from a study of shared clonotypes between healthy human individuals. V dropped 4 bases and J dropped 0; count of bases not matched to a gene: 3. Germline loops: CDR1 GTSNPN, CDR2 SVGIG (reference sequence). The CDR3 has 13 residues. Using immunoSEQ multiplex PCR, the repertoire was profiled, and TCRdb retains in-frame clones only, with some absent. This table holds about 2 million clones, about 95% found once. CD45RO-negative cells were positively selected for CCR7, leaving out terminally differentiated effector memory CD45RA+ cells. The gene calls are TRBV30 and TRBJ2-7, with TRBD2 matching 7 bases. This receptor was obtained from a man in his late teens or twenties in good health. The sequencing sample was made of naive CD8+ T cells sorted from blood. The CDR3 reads CAWMLADSYEQYF. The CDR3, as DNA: TGTGCCTGGATGCTAGCGGACTCCTACGAGCAGTACTTC.